These T cell receptor beta chains were read from a single sample in a study of T cells in localized non-small cell lung cancer. TCRdb's table, derived via immunoSEQ multiplex PCR, lists solely in-frame clones and lacks some. Of 2,500 or so clones in the sample, around 27% were seen once. This material consisted of lung tumor tissue, taken before any cancer treatment. The receptors come from a female donor older than 55 with stage I lung adenocarcinoma. CDR3s include the opening cysteine and the closing phenylalanine or tryptophan. Each record gives: J gene, clone size, D gene, V gene, CDR3 DNA, CDR3 protein. A D gene is named only where the DNA matches it firmly. Size values are once, few and many counts, or a class for expanded clones, and some rows have none.

TRBJ1-6	medium-sized	NA	TRBV11-3	TGTGCCAGCAGCTTGGGGACTTGGAAGGGAGGGTCACCCCTCCACTTT	CASSLGTWKGGSPLHF
TRBJ2-7	medium-sized	NA	TRBV9	TGTGCCACCCAAAGAGGGGGGGACACTCCTACGAGCGCCCGGGACGAGCAGTACTTC	CATQRGGDTPTSARDEQYF
TRBJ1-5	few	TRBD1	TRBV6-8	TGTGCCAGCAGAGGGGGGACAGGGGGCAATCAGCCCCAGCATTTT	CASRGGTGGNQPQHF
TRBJ1-5	few	TRBD1	TRBV27	TGTGCCAGCAGTGAGACAGGGAGCAGCAATCAGCCCCAGCATTTT	CASSETGSSNQPQHF
TRBJ2-3	few	NA	TRBV9	TGTGCCAGCAGCGAGGGGACGAATACGCAGTATTTT	CASSEGTNTQYF
TRBJ1-5	NA	TRBD1	TRBV19	TGTGCCAGTAGTTCAACCGGGACAGGGGCTAGCAATCAGCCCCAGCATTTT	CASSSTGTGASNQPQHF
TRBJ2-1	NA	NA	TRBV11-3	TGTGCCAGCAGCTCCCAACGGACTACCTACAATGAGCAGTTCTTC	CASSSQRTTYNEQFF
TRBJ1-6	medium-sized	NA	TRBV1	TGCGCCAGCAGCCAAGCGGCGACAGATAATTCACCCCTCCACTTT	CASSQAATDNSPLHF
TRBJ1-1	NA	NA	TRBV19	TGTGCCAGTAGTATAGAAGGGGGGCGCTGGACGAACACTGAAGCTTTCTTT	CASSIEGGRWTNTEAFF
TRBJ2-3	few	TRBD2	TRBV5-1	TGCGCCAGCAGCTTTGCCGGTAGCGGGGGTTCAACAGATACGCAGTATTTT	CASSFAGSGGSTDTQYF
TRBJ1-6	NA	TRBD1	TRBV6-8	TGTGCCAGCAGTTTGACAGGGGATAATTCACCCCTCCACTTT	CASSLTGDNSPLHF
TRBJ2-7	NA	TRBD1	TRBV6-8	TGTGCCAGCGTGGGACAGGGGGCGTCCGAGCAGTACTTC	CASVGQGASEQYF
TRBJ2-2	NA	TRBD2	TRBV9	TGTGCCAGCAGCCCCAGGACTAGCGGGGGACCGAGCACCGGGGAGCTGTTTTTT	CASSPRTSGGPSTGELFF
TRBJ2-1	NA	TRBD2	TRBV6-8	TGTGCCAGCAGGAGGACTAGCGGGAGGAATGAGCAGTTCTTC	CASRRTSGRNEQFF
TRBJ2-2	NA	NA	TRBV5-1	TGCGCCAGCAGCGAAGGGCGGGGGCGGAACACCGGGGAGCTGTTTTTT	CASSEGRGRNTGELFF
TRBJ2-3	NA	TRBD1	TRBV19	TGTGCCAGTAGTCCCCAGACAGGGGGCGAAACAGATACGCAGTATTTT	CASSPQTGGETDTQYF
TRBJ2-7	few	TRBD1	TRBV23-1	TGCGCCAGCAGCTTGGACAGGGGCAACGAGCAGTACTTC	CASSLDRGNEQYF
TRBJ2-1	NA	NA	TRBV6-8	TGTGCCAGCAGGGGGGACCTAAGAAATGAGCAGTTCTTC	CASRGDLRNEQFF
TRBJ2-1	NA	NA	TRBV11-3	TGTGCCAGCAGCTTTCGACAGAACTCCTACAATGAGCAGTTCTTC	CASSFRQNSYNEQFF
TRBJ1-1	few	NA	TRBV19	TGTGCCAGTAGTCAAGGGCTGAACACTGAAGCTTTCTTT	CASSQGLNTEAFF
TRBJ1-2	NA	NA	TRBV19	TGTGCCAGTAGTGTCTCCCCGGGAGGTCTTGGCTACACCTTC	CASSVSPGGLGYTF
TRBJ2-1	NA	TRBD2	TRBV6-8	TGTGCCAGCAGCGACGGACTAGCGGGGTCGAATGAGCAGTTCTTC	CASSDGLAGSNEQFF
TRBJ2-7	NA	NA	TRBV2	TGTGCCAGCAGCCCAAGACAGACCTACGAGCAGTACTTC	CASSPRQTYEQYF
TRBJ2-1	few	NA	TRBV6-8	TGTGCCAGCAGACAGCGGAGCTCCTACAATGAGCAGTTCTTC	CASRQRSSYNEQFF
TRBJ2-3	NA	NA	TRBV30	TGTGCCTGGAATCTGGCTGGACAGCTAAAGGCAGATACGCAGTATTTT	CAWNLAGQLKADTQYF
TRBJ2-2	NA	TRBD1	TRBV15	TGTGCCACCAGCAGGGCCGGACAGGCGAACACCGGGGAGCTGTTTTTT	CATSRAGQANTGELFF
TRBJ1-5	once	NA	TRBV19	TGTGCCAGTAGTATGGCAGGAGTTAGCAATCAGCCCCAGCATTTT	CASSMAGVSNQPQHF
TRBJ2-6	medium-sized	TRBD2	TRBV29-1	TGCAGCGTTGGGGTTAGCGGGAGGACCTCTGGGGCCAACGTCCTGACTTTC	CSVGVSGRTSGANVLTF
TRBJ1-1	medium-sized	NA	TRBV9	TGTGCCAGCAGACCGGGACCTCAGCCGAACACTGAAGCTTTCTTT	CASRPGPQPNTEAFF
TRBJ1-1	few	NA	TRBV18	TGTGCCAGCTCACCACCGTCGGGGGATTTGACTGAAGCTTTCTTT	CASSPPSGDLTEAFF
TRBJ1-6	NA	TRBD1	TRBV30	TGTGCCTGGAGTGTACACGAGACAGGGAGGGGACCCCTCCACTTT	CAWSVHETGRGPLHF
TRBJ2-1	few	TRBD2	TRBV5-1	TGCGCCAGCAGCTTAGGGACTAGCGGGAGGGCCTCGGACAATGAGCAGTTCTTC	CASSLGTSGRASDNEQFF
TRBJ2-3	many	TRBD2	TRBV7-6	TGTGCCAGCAGCCTTAATAGCGGGAGAGAAGGGGATACGCAGTATTTT	CASSLNSGREGDTQYF
TRBJ1-4	NA	TRBD1	TRBV11-3	TGTGCCAGCAACCTTTTACAGGGGGCGAATGAAAAACTGTTTTTT	CASNLLQGANEKLFF
TRBJ1-4	medium-sized	NA	TRBV11-3	TGTGCCAGCAGCTTGGGGAGGGGGTTAACTAATGAAAAACTGTTTTTT	CASSLGRGLTNEKLFF
TRBJ1-5	NA	NA	TRBV19	TGTGCCAGTGACTTAGGCAATCAGCCCCAGCATTTT	CASDLGNQPQHF
TRBJ1-5	few	TRBD1	TRBV11-3	TGTGCCAGCAGTTGGGGACAGGGAGTAGTTCAGCCCCAGCATTTT	CASSWGQGVVQPQHF
TRBJ1-1	NA	TRBD1	TRBV30	TGTGCCTGGAGTTATGGCAGGGGGAGCAACACTGAAGCTTTCTTT	CAWSYGRGSNTEAFF
TRBJ1-1	few	NA	TRBV6-8	TGTGCCACCGAGGGCAGGGGCGAGGGCACTGAAGCTTTCTTT	CATEGRGEGTEAFF